Listed below are T cell receptor beta chains from one sample, sequenced in a study of blood T cell repertoires in COVID-19. Repertoires were generated with immunoSEQ multiplex PCR, while TCRdb's copy carries only in-frame clones and drops some. The top ten hold over 3.5% of the sample, which has about 310,000 clones, nearly 90% seen once. Sequencing was performed on PBMCs or T cells enriched from blood (not recorded which). The receptors were gathered from a woman aged 18-35 years with acute COVID-19. The CDR3 runs from the conserved cysteine through the conserved F or W. The D gene is left open where the match is weak. Only part of the rows carry a size: once, few, many, or a class if the clone is expanded.

v_gene	abundance	d_gene	j_gene	len	CDR3nt	CDR3aa
TRBV20-1	-	TRBD1	TRBJ1-2	11	TGCAGAGCCGCGACAGGGTCCGGCTACACCTTC	CRAATGSGYTF
TRBV14	-	TRBD2	TRBJ2-7	13	TGTGCCAGCAGCCTTACGACGGGGGGCGAGCAGTACTTC	CASSLTTGGEQYF
TRBV5-1	few	TRBD2	TRBJ2-3	15	TGCGCCAGCAGCCTGACTAGCGGACCCACAGATACGCAGTATTTT	CASSLTSGPTDTQYF
TRBV2	-	-	TRBJ1-4	17	TGTGCCAGCAGTACCGCCCGCTCAACCCGGACGGGAGAAAAACTGTTTTTT	CASSTARSTRTGEKLFF
TRBV5-4	few	-	TRBJ1-2	16	TGTGCCAGCAGCCCGCCCGATCATCTCGGGTACTATGGCTACACCTTC	CASSPPDHLGYYGYTF
TRBV9	-	-	TRBJ2-4	16	TGTGCCAGCAGCGTAGTTGCAGGGCAAGCCAAAAACATTCAGTACTTC	CASSVVAGQAKNIQYF
TRBV7-2	-	TRBD2	TRBJ2-1	16	TGTGCCAGCAGCAAAACCCCGGGACTAGCGGACAATGAGCAGTTCTTC	CASSKTPGLADNEQFF
TRBV6-5	-	TRBD1	TRBJ2-3	15	TGTGCCAGCAGCTCCATACAGGGGGCCGAGGATACGCAGTATTTT	CASSSIQGAEDTQYF
TRBV6-2/TRBV6-3	-	-	TRBJ1-1	16	TGTGCCAGCAGTTACCGGCCAGGGATCGCCCCGAATGAAGCTTTCTTT	CASSYRPGIAPNEAFF
TRBV6-5	-	-	TRBJ2-7	13	TGTGCCAGCCACCGCACAGGCTCCTACGAGCAGTACTTC	CASHRTGSYEQYF
TRBV4-2	-	TRBD1	TRBJ2-2	16	TGTGCCAGCAGGGAGACCGGGACAGCAAACACCGGGGAGCTGTTTTTT	CASRETGTANTGELFF
TRBV7-9	once	TRBD1	TRBJ2-7	15	TGTGCCAGCAGCTTAAGTGGCTCAGGGGGCTACGAGCAGTACTTC	CASSLSGSGGYEQYF
TRBV3-1/TRBV3-2	-	-	TRBJ2-1	14	TGTGCCAGCAGCCCCCCAGGGCAGTGGGGTGAGCAGTTCTTC	CASSPPGQWGEQFF
TRBV5-1	-	-	TRBJ2-7	14	TGCGCCAGCAGCTTGGCAGGGGTCGCCTACGAGCAGTACTTC	CASSLAGVAYEQYF
TRBV7-3	-	TRBD2	TRBJ2-3	17	TGTGCCAGCAGCTTACCCCTACTAGCGGGAGGGGCAGATACGCAGTATTTT	CASSLPLLAGGADTQYF
TRBV28	once	-	TRBJ2-4	18	TGTGCCAGCAGTTCAGGAGGGCATGCTTCGTGGGCCAAAAACATTCAGTACTTC	CASSSGGHASWAKNIQYF
TRBV2	-	-	TRBJ1-2	12	TGTGCCAGCACGATACTAACCAGCGGCTACACCTTC	CASTILTSGYTF
TRBV27	-	-	TRBJ1-5	13	TGTGCCAGCAGTTTACTTCCGGATCAGCCCCAGCATTTT	CASSLLPDQPQHF
TRBV10-2	once	-	TRBJ1-2	15	TGCGCCAGCAACCCGGGAGGCTCCTCTAACTATGGCTACACCTTC	CASNPGGSSNYGYTF
TRBV7-9	once	TRBD1	TRBJ1-1	15	TGTGCCAGCAGCTCGACAGGGGTGGTTGGCACTGAAGCTTTCTTT	CASSSTGVVGTEAFF
TRBV11-3	-	TRBD1	TRBJ1-1	15	TGTGCCAGCAGCTTTTCAGGGGGCGGCGGGACTGAAGCTTTCTTT	CASSFSGGGGTEAFF
TRBV27	-	-	TRBJ1-1	12	TGTGCCAGCAGTTTGGTGCGCGGTCAAGCTTTCTTT	CASSLVRGQAFF
TRBV4-2	-	TRBD1	TRBJ1-2	16	TGTGCCAGCAGCCAAGCTCCCGACAGGGTTACCTATGGCTACACCTTC	CASSQAPDRVTYGYTF
TRBV2	-	-	TRBJ2-1	14	TGTGCCAGCAGTCGGGTCGATACACACAATGAGCAGTTCTTC	CASSRVDTHNEQFF
TRBV2	-	-	TRBJ2-3	14	TGTGCCAGCAGCGAGATCGTGAGCACAGATACGCAGTATTTT	CASSEIVSTDTQYF
TRBV5-6	-	-	TRBJ1-4	18	TGTGCCAGCAGCAATAGGACAAAAACCTTTGCAACTAATGAAAAACTGTTTTTT	CASSNRTKTFATNEKLFF
TRBV27	-	TRBD1	TRBJ1-1	15	TGTGCCAGCAGTCTCCGGGACAGGGGTGTCACTGAAGCTTTCTTT	CASSLRDRGVTEAFF
TRBV14	-	TRBD2	TRBJ2-7	13	TGTGCCAGCAGCCCTAGCGGGAGCTACGAGCAGTACTTC	CASSPSGSYEQYF
TRBV3-1/TRBV3-2	-	-	TRBJ1-2	14	TGTGCCAGCAGCCAAGAAAAACAGGTCTATGGCTACACCTTC	CASSQEKQVYGYTF
TRBV7-9	-	TRBD1	TRBJ2-5	17	TGTGCCAGCAGCTTCATCGGACAGGGGGAACTCAAAGAGACCCAGTACTTC	CASSFIGQGELKETQYF
TRBV5-4	-	TRBD2	TRBJ2-1	16	TGTGCCAGCAGCCCGGAGGCTAGCGGAAGTGGAAATGAGCAGTTCTTC	CASSPEASGSGNEQFF
TRBV29-1	-	-	TRBJ1-1	13	TGCAGCGCCAACCCCGGGACTAACACTGAAGCTTTCTTT	CSANPGTNTEAFF
TRBV15	-	TRBD2	TRBJ2-1	16	TGTGCCACCAGCAGAGATCCAGCGGGAGCATACAATGAGCAGTTCTTC	CATSRDPAGAYNEQFF
TRBV28	-	-	TRBJ1-4	20	TGTGCCAGCAGTTTCCCGACAGAAGGGGCCCCCTATGCAACTAATGAAAAACTGTTTTTT	CASSFPTEGAPYATNEKLFF
TRBV7-6	-	-	TRBJ1-6	15	TGTGCCAGCAGCTTAGGTGACAGGAGTAATTCACCCCTCCACTTT	CASSLGDRSNSPLHF
TRBV9	-	-	TRBJ2-1	13	TGTGCCAGCAGCGTAGGAGAAAACAATGAGCAGTTCTTC	CASSVGENNEQFF
TRBV11-3	-	-	TRBJ2-1	16	TGTGCCAGCAGCTTAGATCTAGGGGCCACCTACAATGAGCAGTTCTTC	CASSLDLGATYNEQFF
TRBV7-3	-	-	TRBJ2-3	16	TGTGCCAGCAGCTTAAAGCCCCGGACAGGCACAGATACGCAGTATTTT	CASSLKPRTGTDTQYF
TRBV19	-	-	TRBJ1-5	14	TGTGCCAGTAGTATAGTCGCAGATAATCAGCCCCAGCATTTT	CASSIVADNQPQHF
TRBV21-1	-	-	TRBJ2-1	22	TGTGCCAGCAGCAAAGGGGGTAGCGGGAGGTCTGACATTATCCCATACTACAATGAGCAGTTCTTC	CASSKGGSGRSDIIPYYNEQFF
TRBV5-1	-	TRBD2	TRBJ2-2	14	TGCGCCAGCAGCTTAGCGGGGAGGACCGGGGAGCTGTTTTTT	CASSLAGRTGELFF
TRBV11-3	-	TRBD1	TRBJ1-1	15	TGTGCCAGCAGCTCGCGGGACAGCGCCAACACTGAAGCTTTCTTT	CASSSRDSANTEAFF
TRBV28	-	-	TRBJ2-7	14	TGTGCCAGCGCCTGGGACTCCCTCTCCTACGAGCAGTACTTC	CASAWDSLSYEQYF
TRBV2	-	-	TRBJ1-5	16	TGTGCCAGCAGTGACGCCCCGAGGATGGGCAATCAGCCCCAGCATTTT	CASSDAPRMGNQPQHF
TRBV11-2	few	TRBD1	TRBJ1-4	14	TGTGCCAGCAGCCCCCGACAGGGTACTGAAAAACTGTTTTTT	CASSPRQGTEKLFF
TRBV28	-	TRBD1	TRBJ1-2	17	TGTGCCAGCAGTTTAGCCGGGACAGGGCCCGACCAGGGCGGCTACACCTTC	CASSLAGTGPDQGGYTF
TRBV3-1/TRBV3-2	-	TRBD2	TRBJ2-1	13	TGTGCCAGCAGCCAGACTAGCGGCTATGAGCAGTTCTTC	CASSQTSGYEQFF